One sample yielded the 25 T cell receptor beta chains listed below, sequenced in a study of human T cells and chemical hapten exposure (dated by TCRdb to about 2021). Total RNA was isolated from unfractionated whole blood collected in Tempus Blood RNA tubes. Library prep was done by 5' RACE. Sequencing was carried out with an Illumina MiSeq. TCRdb ran its own pipeline on the public reads, namely fastp trimming at Q25 and MiXCR clone calling, and kept in-frame beta chains. Rows are combined by CDR3 protein, so each entry shows the most common genes and DNA. The sample records around 100,000 distinct CDR3 sequences, around a fifth of which are singletons. The ten top clones hold around 3% of the sample. The origin of the receptors is a human donor in good health.

The chain employs TRBV4-1 and TRBJ2-2, with no clear D. In germline, CDR1 is MGHRA, CDR2 YSYEKL. Trimming left V 2 bases short and J 4 bases short, with 20 bases between. The CDR3 length is 18 residues. The CDR3 reads CASSQRVGSLGFTGELFF. DNA for the CDR3: TGCGCCAGCAGCCAAAGAGTTGGGTCACTCGGGTTCACCGGGGAGCTGTTTTTT.

This rearrangement joins TRBV5-1 to TRBJ2-7; TRBD2 matches 8 bases. This CDR3 contains 15 residues. Germline CDR1 and CDR2: SGHRS and YFSETQ. V gave up 6 bases and J gave up 0 bases; unmatched junction bases: 8. The CDR3 DNA follows: TGCGCCAGCAACCCCGGGGGGGGTTTCTCCTACGAGCAGTACTTC. This translates into CASNPGGGFSYEQYF.

Only a few counts were recorded for this clonotype. The chain has TRBV20-1 and TRBJ2-1; tentatively, D is TRBD1 (6 bases). The germline V gene encodes CDR1 DFQATT and CDR2 SNEGSKA (reference sequence). The CDR3 is 16 amino acids. With 0 bases removed from V and 0 bases from J, the gap between germline ends came to 12 bases. DNA for the CDR3: TGCAGTGCTAGAGATCTGAGGGGGAGCTCCTACAATGAGCAGTTCTTC. It yields the protein CSARDLRGSSYNEQFF.

This clonotype came up a few times. The chain is built from TRBV20-1 and TRBJ2-1, with a possible D match to TRBD2 (5 bases). V was trimmed by 3 bases and J by 1 base, leaving 10 bases between them. This CDR3 is built from 14 residues. Looked up from germline, CDR1 is DFQATT and CDR2 is SNEGSKA (reference sequence). The CDR3 sequence is CSASSTSSYNEQFF. CDR3 nucleotide sequence: TGCAGTGCTAGTAGCACTAGTTCCTACAATGAGCAGTTCTTC.

The chain couples TRBV29-1 to TRBJ2-2; weak D call: TRBD1 (7 bases). The ends were cut back, 4 bases at V and 4 bases at J, with 16 bases in the middle. In germline, CDR1 is SQVTM, CDR2 ANQGSEA. CDR3 size: 15 residues. The CDR3 here is CSVGGGDRVTGELFF. The CDR3 DNA reads TGCAGCGTTGGGGGAGGAGACAGGGTCACCGGGGAGCTGTTTTTT.

J is TRBJ2-1 and V is TRBV25-1, with D tentatively TRBD1 (5 bases). The germline V gene encodes CDR1 MGHDK and CDR2 SYGVNS. The CDR3 consists of 12 residues. V lost 5 bases, J lost 10 bases, and 12 bases lay in between. CDR3 residues: CASSSRVGEQFF. CDR3 DNA sequence: TGTGCCAGCAGTTCCAGGGTGGGCGAGCAGTTCTTC.

This clonotype appeared a few times. This chain links TRBV6-6 with TRBJ2-7; 9 bases are shared with TRBD1. After removal of 8 bases from V and 3 bases from J, the junction contained 11 bases not matched to a gene. Germline-derived CDR1 and CDR2 are MNHNY and SVGAGI (reference sequence). The CDR3 length is 15 residues. For the CDR3, the DNA is TGTGCCAGCCGCCCGCCAGGACAGGGGTTCTACGAGCAGTACTTC. It codes for CASRPPGQGFYEQYF.

This clonotype was counted a few times. The J gene is TRBJ1-5, the V gene TRBV20-1; 10 nucleotides align to TRBD1. The CDR3 spans 13 residues. Germline V gene data show CDR1 as DFQATT and CDR2 as SNEGSKA (reference sequence). J gave up 7 bases and V 4 bases, and 4 bases lay outside the gene matches. CDR3 protein: CSATGTGDQPQHF. The CDR3 bases are TGCAGTGCTACCGGGACAGGGGACCAGCCCCAGCATTTT.

This clonotype has a count of ten or more. CDR3 in amino acids: CASSLTGGEYTEAFF. The CDR3 DNA reads as TGCGCCAGCAGCTTAACAGGGGGGGAATACACTGAAGCTTTCTTT. The J gene is TRBJ1-1, the V gene TRBV5-1; 8 bases agree with TRBD1. The CDR3 consists of 15 residues. Trimming removed 2 bases from V and 3 bases from J; junction bases left unmatched: 6. The V gene's germline CDR1 is SGHRS and CDR2 YFSETQ. The variable domain in full, with the rest retrieved from reference TRBV5-1 and TRBJ1-1, is KAGVTQTPRYLIKTRGQQVTLSCSPISGHRSVSWYQQTPGQGLQFLFEYFSETQRNKGNFPGRFSGRQFSNSRSEMNVSTLELGDSALYLCASSLTGGEYTEAFFGQGTRLTVV.

The chain employs TRBV27 and TRBJ2-4, with D maybe TRBD2 (6 bases). Trimming pared 3 bases from V and 6 bases from J, leaving 9 bases between. CDR3 length: 13 residues. Germline V gene sequence: CDR1 MNHEY, CDR2 SMNVEV (reference sequence). In nucleotides, the CDR3 is TGTGCCAGCAGTTTTTCGACTAGAAACATTCAGTACTTC. It is translated as CASSFSTRNIQYF.

J is TRBJ2-1 and V is TRBV5-4; D is perhaps TRBD1 or TRBD2 (6 bases each). Germline V gives CDR1 SGHNT, CDR2 YYREEE (reference sequence). CDR3 size: 15 residues. The V gene lost 4 bases and the J gene lost 5 bases, with 16 bases spanning the gap. Here the CDR3 DNA reads TGTGCCAGCAGCAATGCATACGGGGGCAACAATGAGCAGTTCTTC. It is translated as CASSNAYGGNNEQFF.

This clonotype has more than one count but fewer than ten. V gene TRBV6-5 combines with J gene TRBJ2-5; D is possibly TRBD2 (5 bases). The CDR3 covers 14 residues. Germline CDR1 and CDR2: MNHEY and SVGAGI. V dropped 7 bases and J dropped 4 bases, with 16 bases sitting between them. The chain's CDR3 is CASINHKDSETQYF. The CDR3 DNA reads TGTGCCAGCATAAATCACAAGGACTCAGAGACCCAGTACTTC.

This clonotype has more than one count but fewer than ten. The J gene is TRBJ1-5, the V gene TRBV18; TRBD1 is a possible D gene (6 bases). Germline V gives CDR1 KGHSH, CDR2 LQKENI. The CDR3 consists of 14 residues. V was shortened by 3 bases and J by 7 bases, with 13 bases between the two germline ends. The CDR3 coding sequence is TGTGCCAGCTCACCTAGACAGGACGACCAGCCCCAGCATTTT. Its translation is CASSPRQDDQPQHF.

This clonotype turned up a few times. The rearrangement links TRBV12-3 or TRBV12-4 to TRBJ2-7, with 8 nucleotides matching TRBD1. This CDR3 region has 14 residues. Trimming removed 1 base from V and 3 bases from J; junction bases left unmatched: 2. CDR3 region: CASSLGTGNYEQYF. The DNA for the CDR3 is TGTGCCAGCAGTTTAGGGACAGGGAACTACGAGCAGTACTTC.

This clonotype was counted only a few times. Written as DNA, the CDR3 is TGTGCCAGCAGCGGACAGCTGAACACTGAAGCTTTCTTT. Translated: CASSGQLNTEAFF. The chain employs TRBV28 and TRBJ1-1, with TRBD1 as a possible D gene (6 bases). The CDR3 length is 13 residues. Germline-derived CDR1 and CDR2 are MDHEN and SYDVKM. V was shortened by 6 bases and J by 0 bases, with 8 bases between the two germline ends. The whole variable domain, filled in from reference TRBV28 and TRBJ1-1, reads DVKVTQSSRYLVKRTGEKVFLECVQDMDHENMFWYRQDPGLGLRLIYFSYDVKMKEKGDIPEGYSVSREKKERFSLILESASTNQTSMYLCASSGQLNTEAFFGQGTRLTVV.

This clonotype was found a few times. This chain connects TRBV12-3 or TRBV12-4 to TRBJ2-7; D tentatively reads TRBD1 or TRBD2 (6 bases each). V lost 1 base to trimming and J lost 1 base, with 17 bases between them. This CDR3 contains 17 residues. The CDR3: CASSLVFRGRESYEQYF. The CDR3 coding sequence is TGTGCCAGCAGTTTAGTTTTTCGGGGGCGTGAATCCTACGAGCAGTACTTC.

The rearrangement links TRBV27 to TRBJ1-1; D ambiguous. The germline CDR1 and CDR2 sequences are MNHEY and SMNVEV (reference sequence). V dropped 2 bases and J dropped 2 bases, with 18 bases sitting between them. This CDR3 has 17 residues. Here the CDR3 DNA reads TGTGCCAGCAGTTTAGAAGGACTGGGTAAAAGAAACACTGAAGCTTTCTTT. It specifies CASSLEGLGKRNTEAFF.

V and J are TRBV25-1 and TRBJ2-1; 9 nucleotides align to TRBD2. The V and J ends lost 5 bases and 3 bases, in that order; junction bases with no gene match: 14. CDR3 length equals 18 residues. Germline V gene data show CDR1 as MGHDK and CDR2 as SYGVNS. For the CDR3, the DNA is TGTGCCAGCAGTCCAAACCCCCCCCTAGCGGGATTCTACAATGAGCAGTTCTTC. Translated, it gives CASSPNPPLAGFYNEQFF.

The rearrangement links TRBV27 to TRBJ2-5, with D uncertain. V dropped 2 bases and J dropped 4 bases, with 8 bases sitting between them. Germline V gene lookup returns CDR1 MNHEY and CDR2 SMNVEV (reference sequence). The CDR3 is made up of 13 amino acids. The CDR3 region has the DNA TGTGCCAGCAGTTTAAGGCCAGGAGAGACCCAGTACTTC. It codes for CASSLRPGETQYF.

V gene TRBV6-2 or TRBV6-3 combines with J gene TRBJ2-5; no firm D call. CDR3 length: 15 residues. Germline loops: CDR1 MNHEY, CDR2 SVGEGT. The V end was cut by 6 bases, the J end by 1 base, with 15 bases between. The CDR3 DNA sequence: TGTGCCAGCAGGCAAGCCCCGGAAACCCAAGAGACCCAGTACTTC. Translated: CASRQAPETQETQYF.

V usage is TRBV30 and J usage is TRBJ1-5, with 10 nucleotides matching TRBD1. The germline gives CDR1 GTSNPN, CDR2 SVGIG (reference sequence). The V gene end was trimmed by 1 base and the J gene end by 5 bases; junction bases not matched to a gene: 2. The CDR3 totals 14 residues. CDR3 amino acids: CAWSAGQGDQPQHF. The DNA of the CDR3 is TGTGCCTGGAGTGCTGGACAGGGGGATCAGCCCCAGCATTTT. Using reference TRBV30 and TRBJ1-5 for the parts outside the CDR3, the full variable domain is SQTIHQWPATLVQPVGSPLSLECTVEGTSNPNLYWYRQAAGRGLQLLFYSVGIGQISSEVPQNLSASRPQDRQFILSSKKLLLSDSGFYLCAWSAGQGDQPQHFGDGTRLSIL.

This clonotype was counted a few times. V is TRBV6-5 and J is TRBJ1-5; TRBD1 aligns across 11 bases. After removal of 4 bases from V and 10 bases from J, the junction contained 6 bases not matched to a gene. The germline V gene has CDR1 MNHEY and CDR2 SVGAGI. CDR3 length: 14 amino acids. The CDR3 DNA is TGTGCCAGCAGTTTGGGACAGGGGGTTGGTCCCCAGCATTTT. Its translation: CASSLGQGVGPQHF.

The gene calls are TRBV20-1 and TRBJ2-3, with 12 bases identical to TRBD2. This CDR3 spans 17 amino acids. Germline CDR1 and CDR2: DFQATT and SNEGSKA (reference sequence). V lost 4 bases to trimming and J lost 8 bases; unmatched junction nucleotides: 16. The CDR3 here is CSATGLAGPDPWGTQYF. The CDR3 DNA follows: TGCAGTGCTACCGGACTAGCGGGACCCGATCCTTGGGGTACGCAGTATTTT.

This chain links TRBV28 with TRBJ1-1; D is undetermined. CDR3 length: 11 residues. Trimming left V 8 bases short and J 6 bases short, with 10 bases between. The V gene's germline CDR1 is MDHEN and CDR2 SYDVKM. CDR3 DNA: TGTGCCAGCGGGAGGCGGGCTGAAGCTTTCTTT. Its protein is CASGRRAEAFF. Drawing the rest from reference TRBV28 and TRBJ1-1, the complete variable domain is DVKVTQSSRYLVKRTGEKVFLECVQDMDHENMFWYRQDPGLGLRLIYFSYDVKMKEKGDIPEGYSVSREKKERFSLILESASTNQTSMYLCASGRRAEAFFGQGTRLTVV.

This clonotype was observed a handful of times. The V and J genes are TRBV7-8 and TRBJ2-3, with D uncertain. Per germline, CDR1 SGHVS and CDR2 FQNEAQ. The germline V and J ends were trimmed by 6 bases and 3 bases, with 7 bases remaining between them. CDR3 size: 12 residues. CDR3 nucleotide sequence: TGTGCCAGCAGGAAAAGTACAGATACGCAGTATTTT. This translates into CASRKSTDTQYF.